This entry features one T cell receptor (beta chain) sequence. The antigen remains unidentified. This CDR3 spans 13 amino acids. V lost 6 bases and J lost 8; bases outside the gene matches: 6. The germline gives CDR1 MNHNS, CDR2 SASEGT. Constant-segment primers and 5'RACE yielded cDNA libraries for TCR alpha and TCR beta, each carrying sample barcodes and UMIs. TCRdb used MiXCR to reprocess the 5' RACE reads, holding one entry per CDR3 protein. The table lists some 330,000 distinct CDR3 sequences, roughly 21% of them singletons. The source of the sample is a study of T-cell memory formation after mild COVID-19. Study-wide points: CD4/CD8 balance characterized clones contracting day 15 to 85, and CD4+ skew characterized later expanders. Some SARS-CoV-2-responding clones were already detected in memory before infection. CM and EM subsets held most contracting CD4+ clones; EMRA held CD8+ ones.

Sequencing was done on a sample of PBMCs or a T cell subset sorted from them (not recorded which). This sequence joins TRBV6-1 and TRBJ2-1; 8 bases agree with TRBD2. The TCR originated in an adult woman who had mild COVID-19 (a few samples of this study predate the infection). Cell type and time point are not known. The CDR3 bases are TGTGCCAGCAGGGGGACTAGTGGCGATGAGCAGTTCTTC. It translates to CASRGTSGDEQFF.